The 14 T cell receptor beta chains below were found in one sample sequenced in a study of blood T cell repertoires in COVID-19 (dated by TCRdb to about 2020). The library was generated by the immunoSEQ multiplex PCR assay. The table was pulled from immuneACCESS by TCRdb, which kept in-frame rearrangements only. Such tables lose some clones; where checked, under half of the loss comes from unresolved V genes, and the rest has no known cause. For this sample the table gives 150,000 to 200,000 clones, of which around 90% were detected only once. Clones ranked in the top ten supply roughly 8.9% of the sample. The sequencing input was PBMCs or T cells enriched from blood (not recorded which). These receptors were collected from a woman between 18 and 29 years old who had recovered from COVID-19.

In the case of this clone: At the DNA level, this CDR3 is encoded by other sequences in the same sample as well. CDR3 in DNA: TGTGCCAGCAGCTCTGCTAGCAATGAGCAGTTCTTC. Protein product: CASSSASNEQFF. The chain recombines TRBV11-3 with TRBJ2-1, with D hard to call. V was trimmed by 4 bases and J by 6 bases, leaving 7 bases between them. Per germline, CDR1 SGHNT and CDR2 YENEEA. This CDR3 contains 12 residues.

This chain connects TRBV6-5 to TRBJ1-2; 7 bases are shared with TRBD1. Trimming took 5 bases from V and 5 from J; bases not matched to a gene: 8. CDR3 length equals 14 residues. Per germline, CDR1 MNHEY and CDR2 SVGAGI. The CDR3 DNA is TGTGCCAGCAGTCTCTCAGGGGGTTGGTATGGCTACACCTTC. Residues: CASSLSGGWYGYTF.

The rearrangement uses TRBV23-1 and TRBJ1-1; 11 bases are shared with TRBD1. TRBV23-1 is identified as an open reading frame with a role that is uncertain. The ends lost 4 bases at V and 11 bases at J; junction bases unmatched: 9. This CDR3 has 14 residues. This chain's CDR3 is CASSPRTGGCYAFF. The CDR3 nucleotides read TGCGCCAGCAGTCCCCGGACAGGGGGCTGTTATGCTTTCTTT.

This clone is a singleton in its sample. The CDR3, as DNA: TGTGCCAGCAGCTTAGTGACAGCGGGGGGACCCTACGAGCAGTACTTC. It translates to CASSLVTAGGPYEQYF. The chain uses TRBV7-8 and TRBJ2-7; 9 positions match TRBD2. CDR3 size: 16 residues. J was trimmed by 2 bases and V by 1 base; bases with no gene match: 6. CDR1 is SGHVS and CDR2 is FQNEAQ in the germline V gene.

The rearrangement links TRBV7-8 to TRBJ1-6; D perhaps matches TRBD1 (5 bases). The V end lost 1 base, the J end lost 9 bases, and 16 bases lay between the germline ends. Germline assignment: CDR1 SGHVS and CDR2 FQNEAQ. The CDR3 runs 16 residues. This CDR3 reads CASSLEGAINGSPLHF. In nucleotides, the CDR3 is TGTGCCAGCAGCTTAGAAGGGGCTATAAACGGTTCACCCCTCCACTTT.

The chain has TRBV5-1 and TRBJ1-1; no firm D call. Germline V CDR1 and CDR2: SGHRS, YFSETQ. The CDR3 extends over 14 amino acids. Trimming removed 4 bases from V and 3 bases from J, with 13 bases in between. The DNA of the CDR3 is TGCGCCAGCAGCCAGCAGGCGGGAGACACTGAAGCTTTCTTT. Amino acid sequence: CASSQQAGDTEAFF.

V gene TRBV29-1 combines with J gene TRBJ2-5; a possible D gene is TRBD1 (6 bases). The CDR3 runs 14 residues. Per germline, CDR1 SQVTM and CDR2 ANQGSEA. V was shortened by 4 bases and J by 4 bases, with 16 bases between the two germline ends. CDR3 sequence reads: CSVVMGAAGETQYF. The CDR3 DNA reads as TGCAGCGTTGTAATGGGGGCGGCCGGAGAGACCCAGTACTTC.

This rearrangement joins TRBV18 to TRBJ1-5; TRBD1 agrees at 7 bases. The CDR3 is 15 amino acids. J lost 6 bases, V lost 6 bases, and 11 bases had no gene match. Germline V lookup: CDR1 KGHSH, CDR2 LQKENI. The CDR3 reads CASSLGTEGSQPQHF. DNA for the CDR3: TGTGCCAGCTCGCTTGGGACAGAGGGAAGTCAGCCCCAGCATTTT.

The V call is TRBV29-1, the J call TRBJ2-5; the D gene is possibly TRBD1 (6 bases). The germline CDR1 and CDR2 sequences are SQVTM and ANQGSEA. The V end lost 7 bases, the J end lost 4 bases, and 19 bases lay between the germline ends. The CDR3 length is 14 residues. The CDR3 loop reads CSGSRVEGVETQYF. The CDR3 DNA reads TGCAGCGGGTCCCGGGTTGAGGGGGTAGAGACCCAGTACTTC.

This chain connects TRBV19 to TRBJ1-4; weak D call: TRBD1 (5 bases). The CDR3 is made up of 15 amino acids. The germline gives CDR1 LNHDA, CDR2 SQIVND (reference sequence). Trimming removed 1 base at V and 7 bases at J, with 13 bases between. CDR3 nucleotides: TGTGCCAGTAGTATAGGTGGGGCGCGAGGTGAAAAACTGTTTTTT. Residues: CASSIGGARGEKLFF. The full variable domain, in which reference TRBV19 and TRBJ1-4 provide the parts outside the CDR3, is DGGITQSPKYLFRKEGQNVTLSCEQNLNHDAMYWYRQDPGQGLRLIYYSQIVNDFQKGDIAEGYSVSREKKESFPLTVTSAQKNPTAFYLCASSIGGARGEKLFFGSGTQLSVL.

V is TRBV18 and J is TRBJ1-3; 9 bases are shared with TRBD1. There are 16 residues in the CDR3. CDR1 is KGHSH and CDR2 is LQKENI in the germline V gene. V gave up 5 bases and J gave up 3 bases; unmatched junction bases: 8. This CDR3 reads CASSLRTGAIGNTIYF. CDR3 nucleotide sequence: TGTGCCAGCTCATTGCGGACAGGGGCCATTGGAAACACCATATATTTT.

The rearrangement links TRBV18 to TRBJ1-5, with TRBD1 matching over 7 bases. After removal of 6 bases from V and 0 bases from J, the junction contained 5 bases not matched to a gene. The CDR3 has 15 amino acids. Per the germline V gene, CDR1 is KGHSH and CDR2 is LQKENI. The CDR3 loop is CASSQTGDSNQPQHF. CDR3 DNA: TGTGCCAGCTCCCAAACAGGGGATAGCAATCAGCCCCAGCATTTT.

The CDR3 DNA follows: TGTGCCACCAGCAGAGTCGGGCCAGGGGCGTCGAACACCATATATTTT. Its translation: CATSRVGPGASNTIYF. The chain has TRBV15 and TRBJ1-3; a weak D match, TRBD1 (6 bases). Germline V lookup: CDR1 LNHNV, CDR2 YYDKDF (reference sequence). The V gene lost 1 base and the J gene lost 7 bases, with 17 bases spanning the gap. This CDR3 comprises 16 residues.

The V gene is TRBV2, the J gene TRBJ2-3; TRBD2 is a possible D gene (5 bases). The CDR3 extends over 14 amino acids. V lost 10 bases and J lost 6, with 20 bases in between. Germline CDR1 reads SNHLY; CDR2 reads FYNNEI. The DNA for the CDR3 is TGTGCCAAAACGAGGGATACTCAGTCCGATACGCAGTATTTT. Amino acids: CAKTRDTQSDTQYF.